A single sample is the source of the 18 T cell receptor beta chains below, sequenced in a study of shared clonotypes between healthy human individuals. Generated by immunoSEQ multiplex PCR, the TCRdb table keeps only in-frame clones and is missing some. Of nearly 1,000,000 clones detected, approximately 76% appear once; the ten largest clones hold approximately 1.5%. What was sequenced was memory CD4+ T cells sorted from blood. The subset: CD45RA-negative fraction. The receptors stem from a man in his late teens or twenties in good health.

As for this clone: A read error is possible here, since a much larger clone lies one base away. This chain links TRBV2 with TRBJ1-2, with D maybe TRBD1 (5 bases). Deletions cut 5 bases from V and 4 bases from J, with 8 bases between. This CDR3 is 12 amino acids long. Germline CDR1 and CDR2: SNHLY and FYNNEI. CDR3 in amino acids: CASSLGGYGYTF. CDR3 coding DNA: TGTGCCAGCAGTTTGGGGGGCTATGGCTACACCTTC. Full variable domain (missing parts from reference TRBV2 and TRBJ1-2): EPEVTQTPSHQVTQMGQEVILRCVPISNHLYFYWYRQILGQKVEFLVSFYNNEISEKSEIFDDQFSVERPDGSNFTLKIRSTKLEDSAMYFCASSLGGYGYTFGSGTRLTVV.

The V gene is TRBV7-9, the J gene TRBJ2-1, with D maybe TRBD1 (6 bases). The CDR3 has 18 amino acids. Looked up from germline, CDR1 is SEHNR and CDR2 is FQNEAQ (reference sequence). The V end was cut by 5 bases, the J end by 0 bases, with 20 bases between. The DNA for the CDR3 is TGTGCCAGCAGCCCGAATAACCAGGACAGAAGCTCCTACAATGAGCAGTTCTTC. It specifies CASSPNNQDRSSYNEQFF.

The rearrangement links TRBV29-1 to TRBJ2-3; D possibly uses TRBD1 or TRBD2 (5 bases each). V was trimmed by 6 bases and J by 2 bases, leaving 9 bases between them. This CDR3 contains 12 residues. Germline V CDR1 and CDR2: SQVTM, ANQGSEA. The CDR3 DNA follows: TGCAGCGTAGAGGGGAACACAGATACGCAGTATTTT. Protein sequence: CSVEGNTDTQYF.

The gene calls are TRBV19 and TRBJ1-2, with D hard to call. The CDR3 sequence is 14 residues long. Germline V gene sequence: CDR1 LNHDA, CDR2 SQIVND (reference sequence). Trimming left V 5 bases short and J 1 base short, with 11 bases between. CDR3 nucleotides: TGTGCCAGTAGTCAATGGGGTAATAACTATGGCTACACCTTC. It yields the protein CASSQWGNNYGYTF.

The chain combines TRBV13 with TRBJ1-1; no reliable D call. V lost 5 bases and J lost 1, with 14 bases in between. CDR1 and CDR2 (germline): PRHDT, FYEKMQ (reference sequence). The length of the CDR3 is 15 residues. The CDR3 DNA sequence: TGTGCCAGCAGCCGTCGGGGAAGGGCGAACACTGAAGCTTTCTTT. Residues: CASSRRGRANTEAFF.

The chain uses TRBV7-9 and TRBJ2-2; the D is unclear. V lost 0 bases to trimming and J lost 6 bases, with 17 bases between them. This CDR3 has 17 amino acids. Germline lookup yields CDR1 SEHNR and CDR2 FQNEAQ (reference sequence). The CDR3 loop reads CASSLAGPLPRAGELFF. DNA for the CDR3: TGTGCCAGCAGCTTAGCCGGGCCTCTCCCTCGGGCCGGGGAGCTGTTTTTT.

In its sample, this clone was seen once. J is TRBJ2-7 and V is TRBV5-6; D call uncertain. Germline values: CDR1 SGHDT, CDR2 YYEEEE. V lost 0 bases, J lost 6 bases, and 10 bases lay in between. CDR3 size: 13 residues. CDR3 in DNA: TGTGCCAGCAGCTTGGGCAAGAAAAGCGAGCAGTACTTC. Encoded protein: CASSLGKKSEQYF.

This CDR3 is CASSQGRQGASYEQYF. Written as DNA, the CDR3 is TGTGCCAGCAGCCAAGGAAGACAGGGGGCATCCTACGAGCAGTACTTC. V gene TRBV4-2 combines with J gene TRBJ2-7, with TRBD1 identical over 10 bases. CDR1 and CDR2 from the germline V gene are LGHNA and YNFKEQ. V was clipped by 1 base and J by 1 base; unmatched bases: 4. The CDR3 consists of 16 residues.

This clone was detected only once. The chain employs TRBV5-4 and TRBJ2-6, with 9 bases identical to TRBD1. J was trimmed by 2 bases and V by 0 bases; bases with no gene match: 6. This CDR3 is built from 18 residues. The germline V gene encodes CDR1 SGHNT and CDR2 YYREEE (reference sequence). The CDR3 here is CASSLATGGVTGANVLTF. The CDR3, as DNA: TGTGCCAGCAGCTTGGCAACAGGGGGCGTTACTGGGGCCAACGTCCTGACTTTC.

The V call is TRBV15, the J call TRBJ1-4; D is unclear. The CDR3 is made up of 15 amino acids. Trimming left V 1 base short and J 8 bases short, with 14 bases between. Germline CDR1 reads LNHNV; CDR2 reads YYDKDF (reference sequence). In nucleotides, the CDR3 is TGTGCCACCAGCAGAGTAGGCGGTGGTTGGGAAAAACTGTTTTTT. Protein sequence: CATSRVGGGWEKLFF.

This chain connects TRBV6-1 to TRBJ1-2; D gene uncertain. Germline CDR1 and CDR2: MNHNS and SASEGT. This CDR3 is 15 amino acids long. Trimming removed 5 bases from V and 0 bases from J, with 13 bases in between. The CDR3 reads CASSRFGEANYGYTF. CDR3 nucleotides: TGTGCCAGCAGTCGATTTGGAGAAGCTAACTATGGCTACACCTTC.

The V call is TRBV19, the J call TRBJ2-7; no clear D. The germline gives CDR1 LNHDA, CDR2 SQIVND (reference sequence). The CDR3 is 15 amino acids. V was cut by 5 bases and J by 2 bases, with 16 bases left in between. Here the CDR3 DNA reads TGTGCCAGTAGTGATAGAGGCAGGAGAGCCTACGAGCAGTACTTC. This gives the protein CASSDRGRRAYEQYF.

The chain links TRBV18 to TRBJ2-4; D gene uncertain. There are 13 residues in the CDR3. The V end was cut by 5 bases, the J end by 5 bases, with 10 bases between. Germline CDR1 reads KGHSH; CDR2 reads LQKENI. The CDR3 loop is CASSTTPQNIQYF. The CDR3 DNA reads TGTGCCAGCTCAACCACCCCCCAAAACATTCAGTACTTC. Combining the CDR3 with reference TRBV18 and TRBJ2-4 gives the whole variable domain NAGVMQNPRHLVRRRGQEARLRCSPMKGHSHVYWYRQLPEEGLKFMVYLQKENIIDESGMPKERFSAEFPKEGPSILRIQQVVRGDSAAYFCASSTTPQNIQYFGAGTRLSVL.

This clone occurred once. The chain is built from TRBV30 and TRBJ2-5; D gene uncertain. V was trimmed by 1 base and J by 1 base, leaving 4 bases between them. This CDR3 comprises 12 residues. CDR1 is GTSNPN, CDR2 SVGIG, per germline (reference sequence). Here the CDR3 reads CAWSAIQETQYF. The CDR3 DNA reads as TGTGCCTGGAGTGCAATCCAAGAGACCCAGTACTTC.

This chain uses TRBV9 with TRBJ1-6, with 7 positions matching TRBD1. The V segment lost 1 base and the J segment 8 bases; nucleotides outside the gene matches: 6. This CDR3 spans 15 amino acids. CDR1 is SGDLS, CDR2 YYNGEE, per germline. DNA for the CDR3: TGTGCCAGCAGCGTATGGGACAGCGAAGATTCACCCCTCCACTTT. It codes for CASSVWDSEDSPLHF.

The rearrangement joins TRBV2 to TRBJ1-6, with TRBD1 identical over 8 bases. CDR1 and CDR2 (germline): SNHLY, FYNNEI. The CDR3 loop spans 15 amino acids. After removal of 1 base from V and 10 bases from J, the junction contained 6 bases not matched to a gene. This chain's CDR3 is CASSEESGGRSPLHF. The CDR3 DNA reads TGTGCCAGCAGTGAAGAGTCAGGGGGCCGGTCACCCCTCCACTTT.

In this sample, this clone turned up once. The chain employs TRBV6-6 and TRBJ1-2; D perhaps matches TRBD1 (5 bases). V was cut by 7 bases and J by 0 bases, with 9 bases left in between. The CDR3 length is 13 residues. Per germline, CDR1 MNHNY and CDR2 SVGAGI (reference sequence). The CDR3 DNA follows: TGTGCCAGCACCCCGACAGCTAACTATGGCTACACCTTC. As protein: CASTPTANYGYTF.

The chain combines TRBV29-1 with TRBJ2-5, with TRBD1 identical over 7 bases. J gave up 2 bases and V 6 bases, and 6 bases lay outside the gene matches. The CDR3 has 13 amino acids. Germline V lookup: CDR1 SQVTM, CDR2 ANQGSEA. This CDR3 is CSVHSTGQETQYF. The CDR3 DNA sequence: TGCAGCGTACACTCGACAGGGCAAGAGACCCAGTACTTC.